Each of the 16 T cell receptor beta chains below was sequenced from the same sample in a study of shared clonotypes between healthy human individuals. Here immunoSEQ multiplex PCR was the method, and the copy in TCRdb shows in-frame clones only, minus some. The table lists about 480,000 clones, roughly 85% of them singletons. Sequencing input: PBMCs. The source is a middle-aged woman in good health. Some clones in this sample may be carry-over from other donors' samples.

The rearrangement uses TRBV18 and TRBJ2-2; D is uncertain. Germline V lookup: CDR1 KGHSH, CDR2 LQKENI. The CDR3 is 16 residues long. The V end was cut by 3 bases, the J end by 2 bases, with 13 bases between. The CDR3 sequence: CASSPLPDFNTGELFF. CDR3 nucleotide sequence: TGTGCCAGCTCACCCCTCCCCGATTTTAACACCGGGGAGCTGTTTTTT.

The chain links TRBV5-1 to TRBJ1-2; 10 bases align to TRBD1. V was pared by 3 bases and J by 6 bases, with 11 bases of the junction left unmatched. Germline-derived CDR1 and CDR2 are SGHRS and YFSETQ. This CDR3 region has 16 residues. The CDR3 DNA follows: TGCGCCAGCAGCTGGCCGGAGACAGGGGGCGCGGATGGCTACACCTTC. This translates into CASSWPETGGADGYTF. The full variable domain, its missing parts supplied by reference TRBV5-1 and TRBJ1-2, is KAGVTQTPRYLIKTRGQQVTLSCSPISGHRSVSWYQQTPGQGLQFLFEYFSETQRNKGNFPGRFSGRQFSNSRSEMNVSTLELGDSALYLCASSWPETGGADGYTFGSGTRLTVV.

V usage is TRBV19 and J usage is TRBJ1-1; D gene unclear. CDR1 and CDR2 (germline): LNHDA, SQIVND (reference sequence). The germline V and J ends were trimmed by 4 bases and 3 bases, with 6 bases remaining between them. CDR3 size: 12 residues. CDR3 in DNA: TGTGCCAGTAGTAACGGGTACACTGAAGCTTTCTTT. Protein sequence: CASSNGYTEAFF.

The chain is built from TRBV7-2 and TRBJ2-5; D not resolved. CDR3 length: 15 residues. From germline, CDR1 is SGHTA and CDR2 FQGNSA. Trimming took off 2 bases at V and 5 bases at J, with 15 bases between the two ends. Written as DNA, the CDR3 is TGTGCCAGCAGCTTACGTGGTCGGGCCATGGAGACCCAGTACTTC. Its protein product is CASSLRGRAMETQYF.

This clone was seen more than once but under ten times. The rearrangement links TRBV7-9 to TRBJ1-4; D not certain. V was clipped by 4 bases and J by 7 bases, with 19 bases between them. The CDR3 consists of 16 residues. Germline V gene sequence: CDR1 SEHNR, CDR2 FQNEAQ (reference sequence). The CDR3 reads CASSSRRSLGSEKLFF. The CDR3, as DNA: TGTGCCAGCAGCTCGCGGCGTAGTCTGGGTTCTGAAAAACTGTTTTTT.

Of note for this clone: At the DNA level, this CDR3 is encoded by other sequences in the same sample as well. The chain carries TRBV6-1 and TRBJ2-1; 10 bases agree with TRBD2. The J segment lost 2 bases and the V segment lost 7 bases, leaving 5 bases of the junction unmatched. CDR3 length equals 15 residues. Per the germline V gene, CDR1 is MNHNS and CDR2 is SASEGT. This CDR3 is CASNPSGSPYNEQFF. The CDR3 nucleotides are TGTGCCAGCAATCCTAGCGGGAGTCCCTACAATGAGCAGTTCTTC.

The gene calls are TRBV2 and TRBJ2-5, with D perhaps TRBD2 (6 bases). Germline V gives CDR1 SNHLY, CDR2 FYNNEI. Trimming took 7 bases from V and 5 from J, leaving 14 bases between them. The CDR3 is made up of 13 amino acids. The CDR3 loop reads CASTGLSWETQYF. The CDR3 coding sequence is TGTGCCAGCACGGGACTCTCTTGGGAGACCCAGTACTTC.

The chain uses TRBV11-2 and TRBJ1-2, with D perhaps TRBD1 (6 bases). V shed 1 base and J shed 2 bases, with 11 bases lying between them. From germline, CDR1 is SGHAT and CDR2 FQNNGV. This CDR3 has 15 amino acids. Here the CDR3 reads CASSLGGAGNYGYTF. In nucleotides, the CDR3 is TGTGCCAGCAGCTTAGGGGGGGCCGGAAACTATGGCTACACCTTC. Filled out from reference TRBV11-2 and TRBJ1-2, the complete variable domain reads EAGVAQSPRYKIIEKRQSVAFWCNPISGHATLYWYQQILGQGPKLLIQFQNNGVVDDSQLPKDRFSAERLKGVDSTLKIQPAKLEDSAVYLCASSLGGAGNYGYTFGSGTRLTVV.

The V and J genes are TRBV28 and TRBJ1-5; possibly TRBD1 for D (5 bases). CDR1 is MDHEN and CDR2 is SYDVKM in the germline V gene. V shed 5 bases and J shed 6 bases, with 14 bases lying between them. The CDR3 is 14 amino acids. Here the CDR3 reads CASSPPGSRQPQHF. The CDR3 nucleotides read TGTGCCAGCAGTCCTCCAGGGTCTCGTCAGCCCCAGCATTTT.

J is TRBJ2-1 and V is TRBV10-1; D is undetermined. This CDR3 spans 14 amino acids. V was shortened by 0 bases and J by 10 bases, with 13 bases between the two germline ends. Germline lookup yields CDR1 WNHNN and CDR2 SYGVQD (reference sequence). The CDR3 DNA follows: TGCGCCAGCAGTGAGTCGACCTACGGCGGCGAGCAGTTCTTC. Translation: CASSESTYGGEQFF.

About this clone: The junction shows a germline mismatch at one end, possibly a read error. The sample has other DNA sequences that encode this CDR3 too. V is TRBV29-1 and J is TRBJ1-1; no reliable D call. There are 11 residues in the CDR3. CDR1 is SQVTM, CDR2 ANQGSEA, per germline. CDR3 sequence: CSVEATGRAFF. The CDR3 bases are TGCAGCGTCGAAGCTACGGGGAGAGCTTTCTTT.

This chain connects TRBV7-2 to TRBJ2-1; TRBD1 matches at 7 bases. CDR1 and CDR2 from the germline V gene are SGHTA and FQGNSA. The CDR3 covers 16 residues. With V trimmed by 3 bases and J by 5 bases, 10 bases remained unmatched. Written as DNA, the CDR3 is TGTGCCAGCAGCTTCTACCGGGACAGCATTAACAATGAGCAGTTCTTC. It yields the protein CASSFYRDSINNEQFF.

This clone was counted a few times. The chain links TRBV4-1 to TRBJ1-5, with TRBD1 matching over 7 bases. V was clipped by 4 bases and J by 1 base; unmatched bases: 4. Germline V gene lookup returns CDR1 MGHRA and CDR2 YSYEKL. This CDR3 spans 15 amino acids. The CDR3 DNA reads TGCGCCAGCAGCCCCGGACAGGCCAGCAATCAGCCCCAGCATTTT. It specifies CASSPGQASNQPQHF.

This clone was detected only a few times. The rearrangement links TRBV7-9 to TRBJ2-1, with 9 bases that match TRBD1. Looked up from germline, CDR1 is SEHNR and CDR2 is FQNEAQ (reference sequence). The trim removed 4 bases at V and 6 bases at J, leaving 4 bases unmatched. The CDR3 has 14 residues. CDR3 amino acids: CASSSQGAGNEQFF. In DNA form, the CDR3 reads TGTGCCAGCAGCTCACAGGGGGCTGGCAATGAGCAGTTCTTC. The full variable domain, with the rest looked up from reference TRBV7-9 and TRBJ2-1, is DTGVSQNPRHKITKRGQNVTFRCDPISEHNRLYWYRQTLGQGPEFLTYFQNEAQLEKSRLLSDRFSAERPKGSFSTLEIQRTEQGDSAMYLCASSSQGAGNEQFFGPGTRLTVL.

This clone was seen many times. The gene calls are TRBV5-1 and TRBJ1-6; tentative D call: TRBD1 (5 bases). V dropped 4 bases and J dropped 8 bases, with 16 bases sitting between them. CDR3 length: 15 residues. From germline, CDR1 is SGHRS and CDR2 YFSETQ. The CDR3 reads CASSPGTLRDSPLHF. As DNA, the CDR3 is TGCGCCAGCAGCCCCGGGACCTTAAGGGATTCACCCCTCCACTTT.

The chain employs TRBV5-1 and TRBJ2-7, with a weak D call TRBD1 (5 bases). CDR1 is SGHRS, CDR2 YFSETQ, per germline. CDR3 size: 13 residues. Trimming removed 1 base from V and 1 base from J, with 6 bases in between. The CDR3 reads CASSLTGSYEQYF. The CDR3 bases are TGCGCCAGCAGCTTGACAGGTTCCTACGAGCAGTACTTC.